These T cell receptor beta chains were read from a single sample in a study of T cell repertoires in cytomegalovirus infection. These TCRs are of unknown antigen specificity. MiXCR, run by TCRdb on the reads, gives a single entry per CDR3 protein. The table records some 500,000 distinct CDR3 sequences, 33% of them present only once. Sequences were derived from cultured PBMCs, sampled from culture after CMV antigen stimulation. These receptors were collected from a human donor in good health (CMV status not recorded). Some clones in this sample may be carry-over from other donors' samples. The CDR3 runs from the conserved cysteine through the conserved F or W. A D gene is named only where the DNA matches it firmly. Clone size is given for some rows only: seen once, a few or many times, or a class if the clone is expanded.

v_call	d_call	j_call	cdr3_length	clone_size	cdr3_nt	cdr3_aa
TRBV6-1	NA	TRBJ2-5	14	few	TGTGCCAGCAGTTTAGACCGGGCCCCTGGAGCCCAGTACTTC	CASSLDRAPGAQYF
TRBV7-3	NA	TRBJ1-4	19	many	TGTGCCAGCAGCAATTACGTTCTCCTTGCCGACGGGACTAATGAAAAACTGTTTTTT	CASSNYVLLADGTNEKLFF
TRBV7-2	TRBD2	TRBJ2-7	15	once	TGTGCCAGCAGCTTATGGGTAGCGGGAACCCACGAGCAGTACTTC	CASSLWVAGTHEQYF
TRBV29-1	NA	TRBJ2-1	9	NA	TGCAGCGGCTACAATGAGCAGTTCTTC	CSGYNEQFF
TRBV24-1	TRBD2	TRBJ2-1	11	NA	TGTGCCACCACGGCGGGGGGAGAGCAGTTCTTC	CATTAGGEQFF
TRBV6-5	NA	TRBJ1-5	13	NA	TGTGCCAGTTCGGGTCATAGCAATCAGCCCCAGCATTTT	CASSGHSNQPQHF
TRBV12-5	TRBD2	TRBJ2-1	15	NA	TGTGCTAGTGCCTTGGGACTAGCGGGACGGAATGAGCAGTTCTTC	CASALGLAGRNEQFF
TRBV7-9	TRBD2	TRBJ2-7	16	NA	TGTGCCAGCAGCCCCCTCTCGTCGGGAGGGCGATACGAGCAGTACTTC	CASSPLSSGGRYEQYF
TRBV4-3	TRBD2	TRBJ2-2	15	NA	TGCGCCAGCAGCCAACCTAGCGGTAACACCGGGGAGCTGTTTTTT	CASSQPSGNTGELFF
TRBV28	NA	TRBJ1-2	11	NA	TGTGCCAGCGGGGGCCCCCTTGGCTACACCTTC	CASGGPLGYTF
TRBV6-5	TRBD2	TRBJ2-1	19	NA	TGTGCCAGCAGTTACAGTATCCTAGCGGGTGATTACTCCTACAATGAGCAGTTCTTC	CASSYSILAGDYSYNEQFF
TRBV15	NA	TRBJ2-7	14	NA	TGTGCCACCAGCATTTCAGGGAACGGCTACGAGCAGTACTTC	CATSISGNGYEQYF
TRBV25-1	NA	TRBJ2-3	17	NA	TGTGCCAGCAGTGAGGTATCGCGCGCAGGGCCGGAAGATACGCAGTATTTT	CASSEVSRAGPEDTQYF
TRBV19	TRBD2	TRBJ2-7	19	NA	TGTGCCAGTAGTATTATGTGGACTAGCGGGAGTAGAGAGACCTACGAGCAGTACTTC	CASSIMWTSGSRETYEQYF
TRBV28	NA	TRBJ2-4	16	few	TGTGCCAGCAGCCTTACCCCGAGGGACCGACGAAACATTCAGTACTTC	CASSLTPRDRRNIQYF
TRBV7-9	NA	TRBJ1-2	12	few	TGTGCCAGCAGCCCCGATGGAAACGGCTACACCTTC	CASSPDGNGYTF
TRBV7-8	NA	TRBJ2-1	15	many	TGTGCCAGCAGCCGTCGAGCGAGGGGCTACAATGAGCAGTTCTTC	CASSRRARGYNEQFF
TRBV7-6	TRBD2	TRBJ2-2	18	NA	TGTGCCAGCAGTTGGAACCGACTAGCGGGGATGAACACCGGGGAGCTGTTTTTT	CASSWNRLAGMNTGELFF
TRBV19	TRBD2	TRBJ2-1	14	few	TGTGCCAGTACCCCCGGGACTAGTTCTGTTGAGCAGTTCTTC	CASTPGTSSVEQFF
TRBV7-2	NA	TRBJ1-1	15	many	TGTGCCAGCAGCTTCGACGCCGGGGCGGGCACTGAAGCTTTCTTT	CASSFDAGAGTEAFF
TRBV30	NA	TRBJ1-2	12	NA	TGTGCCTGGAGTGTAGGGGCCTATGGCTACACCTTC	CAWSVGAYGYTF
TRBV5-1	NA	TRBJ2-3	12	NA	TGCGCCAGCAAAGACAGCACAGATACGCAGTATTTT	CASKDSTDTQYF
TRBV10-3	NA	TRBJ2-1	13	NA	TGTGCCATACAAATAAAGGACGACAATGAGCAGTTCTTC	CAIQIKDDNEQFF
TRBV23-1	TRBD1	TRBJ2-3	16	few	TGCGCCCCTATTGTGGGACAGGGGTTTTACACAGATACGCAGTATTTT	CAPIVGQGFYTDTQYF
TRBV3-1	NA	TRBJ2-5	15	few	TGTGCCAGCAGCCAAGGAGGTTATGCGGGGGAGACCCAGTACTTC	CASSQGGYAGETQYF
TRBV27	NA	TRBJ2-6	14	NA	TGTGCCAGCAGACCCCTCTCTGGGGCCAACGTCCTGACTTTC	CASRPLSGANVLTF
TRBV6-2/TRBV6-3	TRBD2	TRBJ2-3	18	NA	TGTGCCAGCACCGGACTAGCGGGAGGCCCAAGAGCGACAGATACGCAGTATTTT	CASTGLAGGPRATDTQYF
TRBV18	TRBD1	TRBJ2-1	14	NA	TGTGCCAGCTCATCCGGGACAGGGAGGGATGAGCAGTTCTTC	CASSSGTGRDEQFF
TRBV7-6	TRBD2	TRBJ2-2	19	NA	TGTGCCAGCAGCTTAAAAATTGGAGCGACTAGCGGGCGGACCGGGGAGCTGTTTTTT	CASSLKIGATSGRTGELFF